This TCR beta chain was recorded in a study of T cell repertoires in cytomegalovirus infection. In TCRdb, the reads were re-called with MiXCR into one record per CDR3 protein. The table includes about 920,000 distinct CDR3 sequences, about a third detected once. This CDR3 is built from 14 residues. V lost 3 bases and J lost 5, with 11 bases in between. The germline gives CDR1 LNHDA, CDR2 SQIVND (reference sequence). On this clonotype: Antigen unknown.

The sequences come from cultured CD8+ T cells from PBMCs, collected from culture after CMV antigen stimulation. This clonotype was sampled from a human donor in good health (CMV status not recorded). Some clones in this sample may be carry-over from other donors' samples. This rearrangement joins TRBV19 to TRBJ2-1; D not resolved. The CDR3 region is CASSMLGGHNEQFF. CDR3 sequence (DNA): TGTGCCAGTAGTATGCTGGGTGGACACAATGAGCAGTTCTTC.